This T cell receptor beta chain derives from a study of T-cell memory formation after mild COVID-19. Study-wide points: A subset of responding clones appeared in pre-infection memory, suggesting cross-reactive memory joined.

Constant-segment-primed 5'RACE gave TCR alpha and TCR beta cDNA libraries with sample barcodes and UMIs. TCRdb reanalysed the 5' RACE reads using MiXCR and keeps one entry per CDR3 protein. Among 300,000 or so distinct CDR3 sequences listed, under 20% were seen once. This clonotype has more than one count but fewer than ten. What it binds is unknown. This CDR3 is built from 15 residues. The V end was cut by 1 base, the J end by 8 bases, with 12 bases between. The germline gives CDR1 LGHDT, CDR2 YNNKEL (reference sequence). The clonotype originates from a man younger than 35 who had mild COVID-19 (a few samples of this study predate the infection). Cell type and time point are not known. Sequencing was performed on PBMCs or a T cell subset sorted from them (not recorded which). This chain links TRBV3-1 with TRBJ1-6, with a tentative D call TRBD1 (5 bases). The CDR3 spells CASSQVEMGDSPLHF. Here the CDR3 DNA reads TGTGCCAGCAGCCAAGTCGAAATGGGGGATTCACCCCTCCACTTT.